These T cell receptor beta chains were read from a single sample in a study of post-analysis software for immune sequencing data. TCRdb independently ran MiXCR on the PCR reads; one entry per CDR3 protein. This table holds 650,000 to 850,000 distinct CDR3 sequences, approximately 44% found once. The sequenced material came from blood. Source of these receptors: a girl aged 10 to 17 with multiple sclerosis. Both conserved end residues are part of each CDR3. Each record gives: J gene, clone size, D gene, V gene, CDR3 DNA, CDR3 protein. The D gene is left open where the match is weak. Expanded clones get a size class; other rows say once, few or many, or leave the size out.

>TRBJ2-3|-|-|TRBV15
TGTGCCACCAGCAGTGGGGGTTACGGGAATACGCAGTATTTT
CATSSGGYGNTQYF
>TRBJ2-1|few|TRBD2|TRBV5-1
TGCGCCAGCAGACCGACTAGCGGGAACTACAATGAGCAGTTCTTC
CASRPTSGNYNEQFF
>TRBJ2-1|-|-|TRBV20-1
TGCAGTGCTAGCCTTGAGACAGATCCCTACAATGAGCAGTTCTTC
CSASLETDPYNEQFF
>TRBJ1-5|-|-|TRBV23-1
TGCGCCAGCAGTCAATGGGGCAGACTCTTGGGTGACCAGCCCCAGCATTTT
CASSQWGRLLGDQPQHF
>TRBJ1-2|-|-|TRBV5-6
TGTGCCAGTCATCACGGCGGGCGGATGATCTATGGCTACACCTTC
CASHHGGRMIYGYTF
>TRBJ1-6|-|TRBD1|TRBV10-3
TGTGCCATCAGTGAACAAGGGACAGTTGCTAATTCACCCCTCCACTTT
CAISEQGTVANSPLHF
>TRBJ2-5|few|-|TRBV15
TGTGCCGCCGGAGGACAAGAGACCCAGTACTTC
CAAGGQETQYF
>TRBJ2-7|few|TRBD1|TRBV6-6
TGTGCCAGCACCCAGACAGGGGGTGTGGTGTACGAGCAGTACTTC
CASTQTGGVVYEQYF
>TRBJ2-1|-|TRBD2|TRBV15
TGTGCCACCAGCAGAGATTTCCCTACCGGGACTAGCGGGTACAATGAGCAGTTCTTC
CATSRDFPTGTSGYNEQFF
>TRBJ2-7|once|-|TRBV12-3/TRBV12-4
TGTGCCAGCACCCGGACTGATTACGAGCAGTACTTC
CASTRTDYEQYF
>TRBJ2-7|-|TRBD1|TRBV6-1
TGTGCCAGCAGTGGGAAACGGACAGGTCTCTCCTACGAGCAGTACTTC
CASSGKRTGLSYEQYF
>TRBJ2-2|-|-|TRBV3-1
TGTGCCAGCAGCCAAGTAGGGGATGTGAACACCGGGGAGCTGTTTTTT
CASSQVGDVNTGELFF
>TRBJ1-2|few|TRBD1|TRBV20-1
TGCAGTGCCACAGACAGGGCGGGAGGCTACACCTTC
CSATDRAGGYTF
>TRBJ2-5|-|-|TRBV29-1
TGCAGCGTTGAAGACAGGGACATCCAAGAGACCCAGTACTTC
CSVEDRDIQETQYF
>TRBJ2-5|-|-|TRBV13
TGTGCCAGCAGCTTAGGCACGAGGGACCAGTACTTC
CASSLGTRDQYF
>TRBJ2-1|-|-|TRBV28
TGTGCCAGCATCCCAGCCTCCCTCTACAATGAGCAGTTCTTC
CASIPASLYNEQFF
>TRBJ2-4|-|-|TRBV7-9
TGTGCCAGCTCCCTTTTTCCAGAAAACATTCAGTACTTC
CASSLFPENIQYF
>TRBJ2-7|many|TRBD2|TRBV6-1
TGTGCCAGCAGTGAATCCCAACTAGCGGGAGGGTACGAGCAGTACTTC
CASSESQLAGGYEQYF
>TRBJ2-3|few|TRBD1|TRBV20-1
TGCAGTGCTAGAGATTATAGGGGGCACCCTAGCACAGATACGCAGTATTTT
CSARDYRGHPSTDTQYF
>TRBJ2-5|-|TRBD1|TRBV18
TGTGCCAGCTCACCAGCGACAGGGAGTGAGACCCAGTACTTC
CASSPATGSETQYF
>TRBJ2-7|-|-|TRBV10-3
TGTGCCATCAGTGACCAAGGGGGACACGAGCAGTACTTC
CAISDQGGHEQYF
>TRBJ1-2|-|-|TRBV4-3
TGCGCCAGCAGCCAAGATCCATGGACAGACTATGGCTACACCTTC
CASSQDPWTDYGYTF
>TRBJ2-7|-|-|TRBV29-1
TGCAGCGTAGCCAGGGGAAGCTCCTACGAGCAGTACTTC
CSVARGSSYEQYF
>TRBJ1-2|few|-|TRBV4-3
TGCGCCAGCAGCCAAGTACAGGGTGCGGGGCGATATGGCTACACCTTC
CASSQVQGAGRYGYTF
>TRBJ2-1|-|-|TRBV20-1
TGCAGTGCTATTCACGATTACTCCTACAATGAGCAGTTCTTC
CSAIHDYSYNEQFF
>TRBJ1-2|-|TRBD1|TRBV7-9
TGTGCCAGCAGCTTAGGAGTAGGGGGCGCCTATGGCTACACCTTC
CASSLGVGGAYGYTF
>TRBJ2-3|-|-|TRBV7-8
TGTGCCAGCAGCTTAGCCCCCCTGGGGGGAGATACGCAGTATTTT
CASSLAPLGGDTQYF
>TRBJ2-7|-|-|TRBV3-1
TGTGCCAGCAGCCAATCAAACGGCGAGCAGTACTTC
CASSQSNGEQYF
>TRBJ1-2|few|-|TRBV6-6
TGTGCCAGCAGTTGGACGGGTGCTAACTATGGCTACACCTTC
CASSWTGANYGYTF
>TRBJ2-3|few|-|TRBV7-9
TGTGCCAGCAGCCCCTTCCGAACAGATACGCAGTATTTT
CASSPFRTDTQYF
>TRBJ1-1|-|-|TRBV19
TGTGCCAGTTCTTGGCAGACTGAAGCTTTCTTT
CASSWQTEAFF
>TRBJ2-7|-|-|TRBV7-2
TGTGCCAGCAGCTTAATTTCCGGGAGTGCCTCCTACGAGCAGTACTTC
CASSLISGSASYEQYF
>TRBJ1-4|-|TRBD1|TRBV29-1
TGCAGCGTTGAAGTTCCACAGGGGGCAGAGCCTAATGAAAAACTGTTTTTT
CSVEVPQGAEPNEKLFF
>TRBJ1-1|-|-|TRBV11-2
TGTGCCAGCAGCTTAGATCGACTAACGGCTTTCTTT
CASSLDRLTAFF
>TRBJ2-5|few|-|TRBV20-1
TGCAGTGCTGTATACAGTGAGACCCAGTACTTC
CSAVYSETQYF
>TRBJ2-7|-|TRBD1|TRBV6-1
TGTGCCAGCAGTGAAGGCCAGGGGGATCCCTACGAGCAGTACTTC
CASSEGQGDPYEQYF
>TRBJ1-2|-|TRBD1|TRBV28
TGTGCCAGCAATTCAGGGGGTTTTTCGTACGGCTACACCTTC
CASNSGGFSYGYTF
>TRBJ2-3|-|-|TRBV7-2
TGTGCCAGCAGTTGGAACGGGGATCCTAGCACAGATACGCAGTATTTT
CASSWNGDPSTDTQYF
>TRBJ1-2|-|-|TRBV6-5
TGTGCCAGCAGTTACGGGTTGACGGATTATGGCTACACCTTC
CASSYGLTDYGYTF
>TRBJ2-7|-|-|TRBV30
TGTGCCTGGAGTGACCCCACCTACGAGCAGTACTTC
CAWSDPTYEQYF
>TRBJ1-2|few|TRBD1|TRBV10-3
TGTGCCATCGGTGAGTCATATACTGGACAGGGTGTCAACTATGGCTACACCTTC
CAIGESYTGQGVNYGYTF
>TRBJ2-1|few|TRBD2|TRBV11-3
TGTGCCAGCAGCTTAGTCAAGCGGGAGAAGGACCCCTACAATGAGCAGTTCTTC
CASSLVKREKDPYNEQFF
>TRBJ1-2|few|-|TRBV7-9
TGTGCCAGCAGCCAGAGGGCAGAGGGCTATGGCTACACCTTC
CASSQRAEGYGYTF
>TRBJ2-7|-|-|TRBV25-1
TGTGCCAGCAGTGACCCTGGGACTCCCTACGAGCAGTACTTC
CASSDPGTPYEQYF
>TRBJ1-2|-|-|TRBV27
TGTGCCAGTAGGGACCCACACAGCGGCTGTGGCTACACCTTC
CASRDPHSGCGYTF
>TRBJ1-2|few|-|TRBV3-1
TGTGCCAGCAGCCAATCGGGCAGGTATGGCTACACCTTC
CASSQSGRYGYTF
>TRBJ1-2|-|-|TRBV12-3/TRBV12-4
TGTGCCAGCAGTAACAGGGACGATGGCTACACCTTC
CASSNRDDGYTF
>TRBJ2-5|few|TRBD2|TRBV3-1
TGTGCCAGCAGCCAAGGATCCCTAGCGGGAGCCCCTTCAGAGACCCAGTACTTC
CASSQGSLAGAPSETQYF